One sample yielded the 19 T cell receptor beta chains listed below, sequenced in a study of cytomegalovirus exposure and HLA in healthy donors. Here immunoSEQ multiplex PCR was the method, and the copy in TCRdb shows in-frame clones only, minus some. The data show 67,000 or so clones, 94% seen once. The specimen was PBMCs. These receptors originate from a man aged 18 to 30 in good health and CMV-seropositive.

The chain has TRBV6-6 and TRBJ1-5; D is undetermined. CDR3 size: 16 residues. V was trimmed by 0 bases and J by 1 base, leaving 10 bases between them. Looked up from germline, CDR1 is MNHNY and CDR2 is SVGAGI (reference sequence). CDR3 coding DNA: TGTGCCAGCAGTTACTCGAATACCGGGAGCAATCAGCCCCAGCATTTT. It translates to CASSYSNTGSNQPQHF.

The rearrangement links TRBV13 to TRBJ2-3; the match to TRBD2 covers 10 bases. Germline CDR1 PRHDT, CDR2 FYEKMQ (reference sequence). Trimming at V came to 5 bases and at J to 3 bases, leaving 8 bases not matched to a gene. The length of the CDR3 is 16 residues. CDR3: CASSPRTSGVTDTQYF. CDR3 bases: TGTGCCAGCAGCCCACGGACTAGCGGAGTTACAGATACGCAGTATTTT.

The CDR3 spells CASSPGLVHSYEQYF. The CDR3 coding sequence is TGTGCCAGCAGCCCCGGACTAGTTCACTCCTACGAGCAGTACTTC. This chain uses TRBV7-3 with TRBJ2-7; 7 bases map to TRBD2. CDR1 is SGHTA and CDR2 is FQGTGA in the germline V gene. CDR3 length: 15 residues. V lost 5 bases to trimming and J lost 0 bases; unmatched junction nucleotides: 7.

The rearrangement links TRBV9 to TRBJ1-1, with D unclear. The CDR3 consists of 14 residues. The V end was cut by 4 bases, the J end by 3 bases, with 13 bases between. Germline V gives CDR1 SGDLS, CDR2 YYNGEE. For the CDR3, the DNA is TGTGCCAGCAGCTCTTCGGGGTCTCACACTGAAGCTTTCTTT. Translation: CASSSSGSHTEAFF.

The chain combines TRBV13 with TRBJ2-4; 7 bases agree with TRBD1. The CDR3 runs to 16 residues. CDR1 is PRHDT, CDR2 FYEKMQ, per germline (reference sequence). With 5 bases clipped from V and 7 bases from J, the junction kept 14 bases outside the gene matches. As DNA, the CDR3 is TGTGCCAGCAGCACCGGACAGGAGTCTAATCCCAACATTCAGTACTTC. Its translation is CASSTGQESNPNIQYF.

V is TRBV6-5 and J is TRBJ1-5; 9 positions match TRBD1. The CDR3 is 14 amino acids. The germline V gene encodes CDR1 MNHEY and CDR2 SVGAGI. Trimming took 6 bases from V and 5 from J; bases not matched to a gene: 5. In DNA form, the CDR3 reads TGTGCCAGCAGCTTGACAGGGGGGGATCAGCCCCAGCATTTT. It translates to CASSLTGGDQPQHF.

The rearrangement joins TRBV11-2 to TRBJ1-2; D is possibly TRBD1 (5 bases). The V gene lost 6 bases and the J gene lost 0 bases, with 8 bases spanning the gap. Germline V gene data show CDR1 as SGHAT and CDR2 as FQNNGV. The CDR3 consists of 13 residues. In nucleotides, the CDR3 is TGTGCCAGCAGTTTCAGGGCTAACTATGGCTACACCTTC. Its translation is CASSFRANYGYTF.

V usage is TRBV18 and J usage is TRBJ2-7, with D tentatively TRBD2 (6 bases). V shed 0 bases and J shed 2 bases, with 11 bases lying between them. CDR1 and CDR2 (germline): KGHSH, LQKENI. There are 15 residues in the CDR3. CDR3 in amino acids: CASSPPFGGAYEQYF. The CDR3 coding sequence is TGTGCCAGCTCACCACCTTTCGGAGGGGCCTACGAGCAGTACTTC.

The chain is built from TRBV11-1 and TRBJ2-6, with a weak D call TRBD1 (6 bases). Trimming removed 3 bases from V and 0 bases from J, with 12 bases in between. The CDR3 length is 17 residues. Germline V CDR1 and CDR2: SGHAT, FQDESV (reference sequence). DNA for the CDR3: TGTGCCAGCAGCTTGGCAGGGGCAACCTCTGGGGCCAACGTCCTGACTTTC. It yields the protein CASSLAGATSGANVLTF.

The chain has TRBV30 and TRBJ1-4; 9 bases line up with TRBD1. This CDR3 is built from 13 residues. Germline V gene data show CDR1 as GTSNPN and CDR2 as SVGIG (reference sequence). Unmatched junction bases numbered 5, after V lost 4 bases and J lost 8 bases. CDR3 coding DNA: TGTGCCTGGACCCGGGACAGGGAGGAAAAACTGTTTTTT. This sequence encodes CAWTRDREEKLFF.

CDR3 region: CASSPETDTQYF. For the CDR3, the DNA is TGCGCCAGCAGCCCGGAGACAGATACGCAGTATTTT. The V gene is TRBV4-1, the J gene TRBJ2-3; D uncertain. Germline CDR1 is MGHRA and CDR2 is YSYEKL. Trimming left V 4 bases short and J 3 bases short, with 5 bases between. The CDR3 runs to 12 residues.

V gene TRBV6-1 combines with J gene TRBJ2-7, with 10 bases fitting TRBD2. The V and J ends lost 8 bases and 2 bases, in that order; junction bases with no gene match: 3. CDR1 and CDR2 from the germline V gene are MNHNS and SASEGT. This CDR3 has 13 residues. Written as DNA, the CDR3 is TGTGCCAGCGTACTAGCGGGGCCCTACGAGCAGTACTTC. This sequence encodes CASVLAGPYEQYF.

This clone was seen once. The chain has TRBV19 and TRBJ2-7; 13 bases line up with TRBD2. This CDR3 is 16 amino acids long. Germline V gives CDR1 LNHDA, CDR2 SQIVND (reference sequence). With V trimmed by 6 bases and J by 7 bases, 12 bases remained unmatched. CDR3 amino acids: CASSRRRTSGRLEQYF. The CDR3 nucleotides read TGTGCCAGTAGCCGACGTAGGACTAGCGGGAGACTTGAGCAGTACTTC.

The chain combines TRBV15 with TRBJ2-3, with 8 bases fitting TRBD1. V was clipped by 1 base and J by 3 bases; unmatched bases: 3. The CDR3 is made up of 15 amino acids. The germline V gene has CDR1 LNHNV and CDR2 YYDKDF (reference sequence). CDR3 loop: CATSRVGTGTDTQYF. The CDR3 DNA reads TGTGCCACCAGCAGAGTTGGGACAGGAACAGATACGCAGTATTTT.

This chain connects TRBV2 to TRBJ1-1; D not certain. V shed 0 bases and J shed 4 bases, with 9 bases lying between them. The V gene's germline CDR1 is SNHLY and CDR2 FYNNEI. The CDR3 is made up of 14 amino acids. This CDR3 is CASSEAITVTEAFF. In DNA form, the CDR3 reads TGTGCCAGCAGTGAAGCGATCACAGTCACTGAAGCTTTCTTT.

V gene TRBV28 combines with J gene TRBJ2-3; 7 bases agree with TRBD2. Germline V gene lookup returns CDR1 MDHEN and CDR2 SYDVKM. This CDR3 is 16 amino acids long. The junction had 10 bases not matched to a gene; V was cut back by 4 bases and J by 3 bases. CDR3 sequence (DNA): TGTGCCAGCAGTTATCATGCGGGAGTGAGAACAGATACGCAGTATTTT. Its translation is CASSYHAGVRTDTQYF.

V and J are TRBV6-5 and TRBJ1-4; D is perhaps TRBD1 (5 bases). The length of the CDR3 is 15 residues. Per the germline V gene, CDR1 is MNHEY and CDR2 is SVGAGI. The V gene lost 6 bases and the J gene lost 8 bases, with 19 bases spanning the gap. The CDR3 reads CASRPSRGANEKLFF. In DNA form, the CDR3 reads TGTGCCAGCAGGCCTTCAAGGGGCGCAAACGAAAAACTGTTTTTT.

This chain uses TRBV5-1 with TRBJ2-7; TRBD2 agrees at 14 bases. Germline assignment: CDR1 SGHRS and CDR2 YFSETQ. The CDR3 is 19 residues long. Unmatched junction bases numbered 8, after V lost 0 bases and J lost 0 bases. The CDR3 nucleotides are TGCGCCAGCAGCTTGGCAGGGGGACTAGCGGGAGACCCCTCCTACGAGCAGTACTTC. The encoded protein is CASSLAGGLAGDPSYEQYF.

V and J are TRBV11-3 and TRBJ2-1; TRBD1 agrees at 8 bases. The CDR3 runs 14 residues. Per germline, CDR1 SGHNT and CDR2 YENEEA. J gave up 10 bases and V 5 bases, and 10 bases lay outside the gene matches. The CDR3 loop is CASSLTGQAREQFF. The CDR3 DNA follows: TGTGCCAGCAGCCTGACGGGACAGGCAAGGGAGCAGTTCTTC.